This TCR beta chain was found in a study of OX40 agonist ivuxolimab in advanced cancers. Clones were read by immunoSEQ multiplex PCR, and TCRdb kept only the in-frame ones, dropping some. The table has tens of thousands of clones, 87% seen once. V was pared by 0 bases and J by 7 bases, with 8 bases of the junction left unmatched. Germline-derived CDR1 and CDR2 are SGHKS and YYEKEE (reference sequence). The CDR3 runs 16 residues. The chain recombines TRBV5-5 with TRBJ2-4; TRBD2 aligns across 9 bases. The sequencing used CD4+ or CD8+ T cells sorted from blood, collected in a trial of the OX40 agonist ivuxolimab. The receptor's source is an adult with an advanced solid tumor such as melanoma, head and neck, liver or kidney cancer. The CDR3 region has the DNA TGTGCCAGCAGCTTGGAGGGACTAGCCCCGAGGAACATTCAGTACTTC. Translating gives CASSLEGLAPRNIQYF.